Below are 25 T cell receptor beta chains sequenced from a single sample in a study of human T cells and chemical hapten exposure. Time point: healthy volunteer bleed at 6 weeks. Unseparated into fractions, whole blood served as the source from which total RNA was extracted. Via MiXCR, TCRdb re-called the RACE reads, giving one row per CDR3 protein. The sample holds 65,000 or so distinct CDR3 sequences, approximately 6.1% seen once. Material: whole blood. Receptors were obtained from a female donor in good health. Some clones in this sample may be carry-over from other donors' samples.

This clonotype was seen many times. CDR3 in amino acids: CSVEDSYEQYF. In nucleotides, the CDR3 is TGCAGCGTTGAAGACTCATACGAGCAGTACTTC. The chain uses TRBV29-1 and TRBJ2-7; D gene uncertain. CDR1 is SQVTM, CDR2 ANQGSEA, per germline. Trimming pared 0 bases from V and 4 bases from J, leaving 4 bases between. CDR3 length: 11 amino acids.

This clonotype was found a few times. CDR3 protein: CASSLSGAGYTF. The DNA of the CDR3 is TGTGCCAGCAGTTTATCAGGGGCCGGCTACACCTTC. The chain carries TRBV28 and TRBJ1-2, with D possibly matching TRBD1 (6 bases). The germline gives CDR1 MDHEN, CDR2 SYDVKM. Trimming left V 1 base short and J 8 bases short, with 8 bases between. This CDR3 has 12 residues.

This clonotype was seen many times. The chain employs TRBV28 and TRBJ1-5; no firm D call. There are 12 residues in the CDR3. Per germline, CDR1 MDHEN and CDR2 SYDVKM. V lost 10 bases, J lost 7 bases, and 14 bases lay in between. The CDR3 loop is CAIRVREQPQHF. The CDR3 bases are TGTGCCATCCGGGTGAGGGAGCAGCCCCAGCATTTT.

This clonotype was counted at least ten times. The chain combines TRBV6-2 or TRBV6-3 with TRBJ2-1; D uncertain. Germline CDR1 is MNHEY and CDR2 is SVGEGT. The CDR3 loop spans 14 amino acids. V was pared by 0 bases and J by 3 bases, with 6 bases between. CDR3 sequence reads: CASSYSGNYNEQFF. CDR3 sequence (DNA): TGTGCCAGCAGTTACTCAGGCAACTACAATGAGCAGTTCTTC.

This clonotype has just a few counts. The chain is built from TRBV2 and TRBJ2-6; TRBD1 is a possible D gene (6 bases). Looked up from germline, CDR1 is SNHLY and CDR2 is FYNNEI. V was pared by 4 bases and J by 1 base, with 8 bases between. The CDR3 runs 15 residues. CDR3 amino acids: CASSAQGSGANVLTF. The CDR3 DNA reads TGTGCCAGCAGTGCTCAGGGGTCTGGGGCCAACGTCCTGACTTTC.

This clonotype was found a few times. This chain joins TRBV6-1 and TRBJ2-5; no firm D call. The CDR3 contains 14 residues. V dropped 1 base and J dropped 2 bases, with 8 bases sitting between them. CDR1 MNHNS and CDR2 SASEGT come from the germline V gene. As DNA, the CDR3 is TGTGCCAGCAGTGAAGGACCAGCTCAAGAGACCCAGTACTTC. Its translation: CASSEGPAQETQYF.

V is TRBV7-9 and J is TRBJ2-1; 7 nucleotides agree with TRBD2. This CDR3 is built from 13 residues. Germline V lookup: CDR1 SEHNR, CDR2 FQNEAQ (reference sequence). V trimming: 4 bases; J trimming: 10 bases; junction bases outside the gene matches: 7. Written as DNA, the CDR3 is TGTGCCAGCAGCTCCCGGGGGGAAGGCGAGCAGTTCTTC. Translated, it gives CASSSRGEGEQFF.

The V gene is TRBV7-8, the J gene TRBJ2-3; the match to TRBD2 covers 8 bases. In germline, CDR1 is SGHVS, CDR2 FQNEAQ. This CDR3 is 18 amino acids long. V dropped 3 bases and J dropped 1; count of bases not matched to a gene: 12. CDR3 loop: CASSFKSGGLRRTDTQYF. The CDR3, as DNA: TGTGCCAGCAGCTTCAAATCGGGAGGGCTTCGACGCACAGATACGCAGTATTTT.

This clonotype was seen many times. The rearrangement joins TRBV9 to TRBJ2-2; D is perhaps TRBD2 (6 bases). Germline CDR1 reads SGDLS; CDR2 reads YYNGEE. V shed 0 bases and J shed 2 bases, with 11 bases lying between them. This CDR3 spans 16 amino acids. The CDR3 nucleotides read TGTGCCAGCAGCGTAGAGGACTACAGTAACACCGGGGAGCTGTTTTTT. It translates to CASSVEDYSNTGELFF.

This clonotype was counted many times. CDR3 coding DNA: TGCAGCGTTCAGGAGAACACTGAAGCTTTCTTT. Residues: CSVQENTEAFF. This chain uses TRBV29-1 with TRBJ1-1; no clear D. Trimming took 5 bases from V and 1 from J, leaving 5 bases between them. The CDR3 length is 11 residues. Germline values: CDR1 SQVTM, CDR2 ANQGSEA.

This clonotype was recorded at least ten times. The chain joins TRBV29-1 to TRBJ1-1, with D possibly being TRBD1 (6 bases). Trimming took off 2 bases at V and 0 bases at J, with 19 bases between the two ends. Germline V gives CDR1 SQVTM, CDR2 ANQGSEA. There are 17 residues in the CDR3. The chain's CDR3 is CSVELIRGMTVNTEAFF. The CDR3 DNA is TGCAGCGTTGAACTAATAAGGGGGATGACCGTGAACACTGAAGCTTTCTTT.

This clonotype was detected only a few times. V usage is TRBV20-1 and J usage is TRBJ2-3; D is uncertain. Germline loops: CDR1 DFQATT, CDR2 SNEGSKA (reference sequence). The CDR3 runs 13 residues. V was trimmed by 4 bases and J by 3 bases, leaving 11 bases between them. The CDR3 loop reads CSAMLRQTDTQYF. DNA for the CDR3: TGCAGTGCTATGTTGCGTCAGACAGATACGCAGTATTTT.

This clonotype was counted at least ten times. V usage is TRBV7-8 and J usage is TRBJ2-7; D is perhaps TRBD1 or TRBD2 (5 bases each). Germline V gives CDR1 SGHVS, CDR2 FQNEAQ. There are 16 residues in the CDR3. The ends were cut back, 5 bases at V and 2 bases at J, with 19 bases in the middle. The CDR3 DNA reads as TGTGCCAGCAGCCAACGCCAGGACGGGGCTACCTACGAGCAGTACTTC. Encoded protein: CASSQRQDGATYEQYF.

This clonotype was seen repeatedly, ten times or more. This chain connects TRBV12-3 or TRBV12-4 to TRBJ1-1; D call uncertain. The CDR3 has 13 residues. V was pared by 6 bases and J by 4 bases, with 12 bases between. The chain's CDR3 is CASRGPSPTEAFF. CDR3 nucleotide sequence: TGTGCCAGCAGAGGACCCTCGCCCACTGAAGCTTTCTTT.

In its sample, this clonotype was seen many times. In nucleotides, the CDR3 is TGTGCCAGCAGCGGACTGGGGGAGACCCAGTACTTC. It specifies CASSGLGETQYF. This sequence joins TRBV3-1 and TRBJ2-5; perhaps TRBD2 as D (5 bases). In germline, CDR1 is LGHDT, CDR2 YNNKEL (reference sequence). Trimming stripped 5 bases from V and 5 bases from J, with 9 bases between. The CDR3 runs to 12 residues.

The rearrangement uses TRBV4-1 and TRBJ1-2; D unclear. The V and J ends lost 0 bases and 2 bases respectively, with 7 bases between them. The germline V gene has CDR1 MGHRA and CDR2 YSYEKL. The CDR3 is 14 residues long. The CDR3 protein is CASSQDRWNYGYTF. As DNA, the CDR3 is TGCGCCAGCAGCCAAGACAGGTGGAACTATGGCTACACCTTC.

This clonotype was recorded at least ten times. The rearrangement links TRBV7-2 to TRBJ2-3, with D possibly being TRBD1 (6 bases). V was trimmed by 5 bases and J by 4 bases, leaving 13 bases between them. Per the germline V gene, CDR1 is SGHTA and CDR2 is FQGNSA. The CDR3 sequence is 14 residues long. This CDR3 is CASSPATGPDTQYF. The CDR3 DNA is TGTGCCAGCAGCCCTGCAACAGGGCCAGATACGCAGTATTTT.

This clonotype was seen many times. The chain links TRBV11-2 to TRBJ1-1; 7 bases line up with TRBD1. The CDR3 spans 12 residues. The trim removed 2 bases at V and 11 bases at J, leaving 5 bases unmatched. Germline CDR1 SGHAT, CDR2 FQNNGV. CDR3 loop: CASSLRGPGAFF. The CDR3 DNA reads TGTGCCAGCAGCTTAAGGGGGCCTGGGGCTTTCTTT. The variable domain in full, completed from reference TRBV11-2 and TRBJ1-1, reads EAGVAQSPRYKIIEKRQSVAFWCNPISGHATLYWYQQILGQGPKLLIQFQNNGVVDDSQLPKDRFSAERLKGVDSTLKIQPAKLEDSAVYLCASSLRGPGAFFGQGTRLTVV.

This clonotype has a count of ten or more. CDR3 in DNA: TGTGCCAGCAGTTACTCCCCAGGGAACACTGAAGCTTTCTTT. It translates to CASSYSPGNTEAFF. This chain links TRBV6-6 with TRBJ1-1; D ambiguous. The CDR3 is 14 amino acids. Between the trimmed V and J ends, which lost 0 bases and 1 base, there was a span of 6 bases. CDR1 MNHNY and CDR2 SVGAGI come from the germline V gene (reference sequence).

This clonotype was counted at least ten times. This chain uses TRBV9 with TRBJ2-7; TRBD2 matches 14 bases. The V gene end was trimmed by 3 bases and the J gene end by 3 bases; junction bases not matched to a gene: 2. This CDR3 has 15 amino acids. Looked up from germline, CDR1 is SGDLS and CDR2 is YYNGEE. DNA for the CDR3: TGTGCCAGCAGCGAGGGGACTAGCGGGGGCTACGAGCAGTACTTC. It specifies CASSEGTSGGYEQYF. Full variable domain (missing parts from reference TRBV9 and TRBJ2-7): DSGVTQTPKHLITATGQRVTLRCSPRSGDLSVYWYQQSLDQGLQFLIQYYNGEERAKGNILERFSAQQFPDLHSELNLSSLELGDSALYFCASSEGTSGGYEQYFGPGTRLTVT.

The J gene is TRBJ1-5, the V gene TRBV7-9; D unclear. From germline, CDR1 is SEHNR and CDR2 FQNEAQ (reference sequence). The V end was cut by 5 bases, the J end by 0 bases, with 8 bases between. The CDR3 covers 14 residues. CDR3 protein: CASSATDSNQPQHF. The CDR3, as DNA: TGTGCCAGCAGCGCTACAGATAGCAATCAGCCCCAGCATTTT. The whole variable domain, filled in from reference TRBV7-9 and TRBJ1-5, reads DTGVSQNPRHKITKRGQNVTFRCDPISEHNRLYWYRQTLGQGPEFLTYFQNEAQLEKSRLLSDRFSAERPKGSFSTLEIQRTEQGDSAMYLCASSATDSNQPQHFGDGTRLSIL.

This clonotype was seen a handful of times. The rearrangement links TRBV6-4 to TRBJ2-1; 7 bases are shared with TRBD2. The CDR3 totals 13 residues. V lost 6 bases and J lost 3; bases outside the gene matches: 2. CDR1 is MRHNA, CDR2 SNTAGT, per germline. CDR3 in amino acids: CASSRDYYNEQFF. In DNA form, the CDR3 reads TGTGCCAGCAGCCGGGACTACTACAATGAGCAGTTCTTC.

This clonotype was counted ten times or more. The chain employs TRBV3-1 and TRBJ2-2, with 11 bases that match TRBD2. The germline V gene encodes CDR1 LGHDT and CDR2 YNNKEL (reference sequence). V lost 4 bases and J lost 6; bases outside the gene matches: 7. This CDR3 is 16 amino acids long. The DNA for the CDR3 is TGTGCCAGCAGCCGACTGGGACTAGCGGCGGCCGGGGAGCTGTTTTTT. Protein sequence: CASSRLGLAAAGELFF.

The sample holds a few counts of this clonotype. This rearrangement joins TRBV6-1 to TRBJ2-5; weak D call: TRBD1 (6 bases). V gave up 8 bases and J gave up 1 base, with 11 bases separating them. CDR1 and CDR2 from the germline V gene are MNHNS and SASEGT. This CDR3 comprises 13 residues. The CDR3 loop is CASVRQAQETQYF. CDR3 in DNA: TGTGCCAGCGTGCGACAGGCCCAAGAGACCCAGTACTTC.

This clonotype was picked up many times. This chain joins TRBV7-2 and TRBJ2-7; TRBD1 agrees at 9 bases. The CDR3 runs 16 residues. The V segment lost 6 bases and the J segment 4 bases; nucleotides outside the gene matches: 13. Germline V gives CDR1 SGHTA, CDR2 FQGNSA. CDR3 residues: CASSFVSGTGWYEQYF. Here the CDR3 DNA reads TGTGCCAGCAGTTTCGTTTCCGGGACAGGGTGGTACGAGCAGTACTTC.